This T cell receptor (beta chain) was obtained from a study of CD8 T cells in ankylosing spondylitis. Germline V gene lookup returns CDR1 SGHTA and CDR2 FQGNSA. V was clipped by 5 bases and J by 9 bases, with 11 bases between them. The CDR3 has 12 amino acids. At least ten counts were recorded for this clonotype. Its antigen remains unknown. The TCR beta libraries were generated through quantitative 5'-RACE incorporating molecular barcodes. TCRdb itself ran the 5' RACE reads through MiXCR, one entry per CDR3 protein. The sample gives roughly 100,000 distinct CDR3 sequences, over 6.5% of which show up once; 9.9% is in the top ten. General observations from the study: There was reportedly significant enrichment of clones that were disease-linked in matched ankylosing spondylitis synovial fluid. Relatively rare in peripheral blood, disease-linked clones were also CD8+.

This chain connects TRBV7-2 to TRBJ2-1, with TRBD2 as a possible D gene (5 bases). What was sequenced was blood, either unsorted or a sorted T cell fraction (not recorded which). The source is a male donor with ankylosing spondylitis or in good health (not recorded which). CDR3 amino acids: CASSIYSGEQFF. CDR3 in DNA: TGTGCCAGCAGCATCTACAGCGGTGAGCAGTTCTTC.